This TCR beta chain was retrieved from a study of blood T cell repertoires in COVID-19 (dated by TCRdb to 2018 to 2020). Describing the broader study: Collaborator samples came from the United States, Italy and Spain and covered acute and convalescent phases of COVID-19. The material from the prospective study consisted of cDNA or gDNA derived from T cells, B-cell-depleted T cells, or PBMCs. Deeply sampled blood TCRbeta repertoires from subjects exposed to, actively infected with, or recovered from COVID-19 were included in the dataset. The repertoires were released in a freely available public database intended as a resource for research on the immune response to SARS-CoV-2. Samples came from the ongoing ImmuneRACE study (first 160 participants) plus 1,254 subjects from 6 global collaborators. A de-identified subject ID, COVID-19 status, age in years and sex were almost always included in the sample metadata. HLA class I and class II types, where available, came from metadata supplied by the sample provider rather than from assay-based typing. What the study reported, not specific to this receptor: Clinical and demographic metadata were provided uncurated, with the amount varying by source and participant.

About this clone: Its cognate antigen has yet to be identified. The sample holds no much larger clone one base away, and base qualities are not on file.

The immunoSEQ Assay, a bias-controlled multiplex PCR, was used to amplify TCRbeta CDR3 regions from genomic DNA. Per the source publication's procedure: The number of nucleated cells in each sample was estimated from the amplification of reference gene primers within the assay. To quantify the absolute abundance of each unique TCRbeta CDR3 rearrangement, sequence reads were collapsed and filtered. Productive Simpson clonality was computed per sample as the square root of Simpson's diversity index over productive rearrangements. The immuneACCESS repertoire file appears here via TCRdb, limited to in-frame rearrangements. These files lack a portion of the clones; in checked studies, under half of the deficit traces to unresolved V genes, and the cause of the others is not known. V and J calls and clone size come straight from that table; D and trimming were deduced from the DNA. The sample records 350,000 to 450,000 clones, roughly four fifths of which are singletons. Approximately 5.4% of the sample goes to the ten largest clones.

The CDR3 measures 17 amino acids from cysteine to phenylalanine. Of all the DNA, just the CDR3 is kept, 51 bases in frame from base 1. CDR1 and CDR2, per the germline V gene (reference sequence), are MNHEY and SMNVEV. The germline ends are 17 bases apart after V is trimmed by 5 bases and J by 0 bases. Participants in the prospective study were aged roughly 18 to 89 years, lived in 20 to 25 United States geographic areas, and enrolled through a virtual design. To assign participants to cohorts, the prospective study relied on clinical history that participants themselves reported in a screening survey and a study questionnaire. For ImmuneRACE Cohort 3, a participant was defined as recovered based on two consecutive negative NP/OP PCR tests, clearance by a healthcare professional, or resolution of symptoms. Each participant in the prospective study had whole blood, serum and a nasopharyngeal or oropharyngeal swab collected by mobile phlebotomists. Prospective study participants could optionally give additional blood draws and questionnaires over an approximately 2-month period. Before DNA extraction, prospective study blood samples were shipped either frozen or at room temperature.

The sequence was collected from a woman between 50 and 59 years old who had recovered from COVID-19. This chain joins TRBV27 to TRBJ1-5; the D gene cannot be named for sure. Sequencing used PBMCs or T cells enriched from blood (not recorded which). CDR3 sequence: CASSPIPGGSSNQPQHF. The nucleotide sequence reads TGTGCCAGCAGTCCCATCCCAGGCGGGAGTAGCAATCAGCCCCAGCATTTT.